These 13 T cell receptor beta chains were sequenced from one sample in a study of shared clonotypes between healthy human individuals. Assay used: immunoSEQ multiplex PCR; TCRdb lists only in-frame clones, some missing. The table records 740,000 or so clones, around 73% of them present only once. The sample was memory CD4+ T cells sorted from blood. This sample's subset: CD45RA-negative fraction. The receptor source for this set is a woman between 25 and 40 years old in good health.

This chain joins TRBV28 and TRBJ1-3, with a possible D match to TRBD1 (6 bases). Germline CDR1 is MDHEN and CDR2 is SYDVKM. This CDR3 region has 14 residues. V was shortened by 6 bases and J by 0 bases, with 9 bases between the two germline ends. The CDR3 sequence: CASRGQVSGNTIYF. CDR3 sequence (DNA): TGTGCCAGCAGGGGACAAGTCTCTGGAAACACCATATATTTT.

The J gene is TRBJ1-4, the V gene TRBV4-2; a weak D match, TRBD1 (5 bases). CDR3 length equals 19 residues. V was shortened by 2 bases and J by 1 base, with 20 bases between the two germline ends. Per the germline V gene, CDR1 is LGHNA and CDR2 is YNFKEQ. CDR3 DNA: TGTGCCAGCAGCCAAAAACCCACCGCGGGTGGGGGAACTAATGAAAAACTGTTTTTT. As protein: CASSQKPTAGGGTNEKLFF.

This sequence joins TRBV27 and TRBJ2-2; D gene unclear. The CDR3 totals 16 residues. Germline V gene sequence: CDR1 MNHEY, CDR2 SMNVEV (reference sequence). V was clipped by 5 bases and J by 1 base, with 14 bases between them. This CDR3 reads CASSRGPSWNTGELFF. DNA for the CDR3: TGTGCCAGCAGTAGAGGACCCTCCTGGAACACCGGGGAGCTGTTTTTT.

This chain connects TRBV19 to TRBJ2-5, with 10 bases lining up with TRBD2. CDR1 is LNHDA and CDR2 is SQIVND in the germline V gene (reference sequence). V gave up 4 bases and J gave up 5 bases; unmatched junction bases: 13. There are 17 residues in the CDR3. This chain's CDR3 is CASSTTDSGRARETQYF. CDR3 bases: TGTGCCAGTAGTACTACTGACAGCGGGAGGGCCAGGGAGACCCAGTACTTC.

The CDR3 is CASRPAWRELYEQYF. DNA for the CDR3: TGTGCCAGCAGGCCCGCTTGGCGGGAACTCTACGAGCAGTACTTC. The chain combines TRBV6-5 with TRBJ2-7; a possible D gene is TRBD2 (6 bases). This CDR3 is built from 15 residues. The germline V and J ends were trimmed by 6 bases and 3 bases, with 18 bases remaining between them. CDR1 MNHEY and CDR2 SVGAGI come from the germline V gene.

This clone has just a few counts. Other DNA sequences of this sample code for an identical CDR3. The V call is TRBV5-1, the J call TRBJ2-1; the match to TRBD2 covers 8 bases. Germline V CDR1 and CDR2: SGHRS, YFSETQ. CDR3 length equals 15 residues. The J segment lost 4 bases and the V segment lost 4 bases, leaving 7 bases of the junction unmatched. CDR3 DNA sequence: TGCGCCAGCAGCGTAGCCAGCGGGAGTTACAATGAGCAGTTCTTC. Translating it yields CASSVASGSYNEQFF.

The chain combines TRBV25-1 with TRBJ2-5, with TRBD1 matching over 7 bases. V dropped 1 base and J dropped 0; count of bases not matched to a gene: 5. Germline CDR1 reads MGHDK; CDR2 reads SYGVNS. There are 16 residues in the CDR3. The CDR3 sequence: CASSESPQGNQETQYF. The CDR3, as DNA: TGTGCCAGCAGTGAATCGCCACAGGGGAACCAAGAGACCCAGTACTTC.

This sequence joins TRBV6-1 and TRBJ2-1; TRBD2 matches at 8 bases. Germline CDR1 reads MNHNS; CDR2 reads SASEGT. The CDR3 consists of 15 residues. V gave up 7 bases and J gave up 8 bases; unmatched junction bases: 13. The chain's CDR3 is CASIGDGRVGDEQFF. The CDR3 DNA follows: TGTGCCAGCATAGGTGACGGGAGGGTCGGGGATGAGCAGTTCTTC.

This clone was seen a few times. V is TRBV19 and J is TRBJ2-2, with TRBD1 identical over 9 bases. V lost 6 bases to trimming and J lost 7 bases; unmatched junction nucleotides: 6. The CDR3 has 14 residues. CDR1 and CDR2 from the germline V gene are LNHDA and SQIVND (reference sequence). CDR3 DNA sequence: TGTGCCAGTAGGGGGACAGGGTGGAGCGGGGAGCTGTTTTTT. It yields the protein CASRGTGWSGELFF.

The CDR3 region has the DNA TGCGCCAGCAGCTTGAATGACGACGGGAACACTGAAGCTTTCTTT. Its translation is CASSLNDDGNTEAFF. The chain employs TRBV5-1 and TRBJ1-1, with D unresolved. V was shortened by 1 base and J by 1 base, with 11 bases between the two germline ends. CDR1 SGHRS and CDR2 YFSETQ come from the germline V gene. There are 15 residues in the CDR3.

The chain combines TRBV6-6 with TRBJ1-1; 7 bases agree with TRBD1. V trimming: 4 bases; J trimming: 4 bases; junction bases outside the gene matches: 6. The CDR3 is 14 residues long. CDR1 and CDR2 from the germline V gene are MNHNY and SVGAGI (reference sequence). This chain's CDR3 is CASSLFRDSTEAFF. DNA of the CDR3: TGTGCCAGCAGTTTGTTCCGGGACAGCACTGAAGCTTTCTTT.

The sample holds one count of this clone. The chain links TRBV7-6 to TRBJ2-2; 8 bases match TRBD2. Germline trimming cut 6 bases from V and 5 bases from J; bases unmatched to any gene: 14. Germline lookup yields CDR1 SGHVS and CDR2 FNYEAQ. The CDR3 is made up of 17 amino acids. CDR3 protein: CASSETGGPYLTGELFF. CDR3 sequence (DNA): TGTGCCAGCAGTGAAACGGGAGGGCCTTATTTGACCGGGGAGCTGTTTTTT.

This chain uses TRBV19 with TRBJ2-5; D is undetermined. The germline gives CDR1 LNHDA, CDR2 SQIVND (reference sequence). The CDR3 covers 14 residues. Trimming stripped 3 bases from V and 1 base from J, with 9 bases between. CDR3 bases: TGTGCCAGTAGTATGATGGGTACCCAAGAGACCCAGTACTTC. Translating it yields CASSMMGTQETQYF.